A single count supports the clone carrying this T cell receptor beta chain. The antigen is unknown. The entry originates in a study of blood T cells in healthy people across ages. Study-wide context: In model experiments, template switching was able to capture about one barcoded beta molecule for every two T cells that were present. Study conclusions and caveats: It was found that TCR beta diversity correlated strongly with the percentage of naive T cells.

The CDR3 sequence is 13 residues long. Germline V lookup: CDR1 SGHRS, CDR2 YFSETQ. Trimming removed 6 bases from V and 4 bases from J, with 14 bases in between. Sample-barcoded 5' priming and a J-beta primer mix drove a second PCR of roughly 6 to 12 cycles. Each CDR3 protein is one row after TCRdb ran MiXCR on the 5' RACE reads. Altogether about 2 million distinct CDR3 sequences are present, about 49% being singletons, with the ten largest covering 2% to 2.5%. Extraction of total RNA produced a minimum of 6 micrograms from each sample. The TCR sequence derives from a woman in her thirties or forties in good health. Sequences were obtained from blood. This chain joins TRBV5-1 and TRBJ2-7; no clear D gene. The CDR3 region has the DNA TGCGCCAGCACTTGCTACAACCATTACGAGCAGTACTTC. Protein product: CASTCYNHYEQYF.